This T cell receptor beta chain was obtained from a study of identical twins. This clonotype was seen a handful of times. TCRdb re-analysed the 5' RACE reads in MiXCR, keeping a single row per CDR3 protein. The sample includes about 460,000 distinct CDR3 sequences, 12% to 15% of them seen just once. The CDR3 has 16 residues. Germline V gene lookup returns CDR1 SGHVS and CDR2 FQNEAQ. Unmatched junction bases numbered 9, after V lost 1 base and J lost 5 bases. The sample also formed part of further work on yellow fever vaccine responses in identical twins. That source notes: It has been reported that, in twins, the vaccine T cell response seemed partly convergent and partly personalized.

Sequencing input: CD4+ T cells sorted from blood. This receptor was taken from a woman under 30 in good health. The chain employs TRBV7-8 and TRBJ2-3; 7 bases line up with TRBD2. The CDR3 here is CASSLGLALKEDTQYF. In DNA form, the CDR3 reads TGTGCCAGCAGCTTAGGACTAGCCCTAAAAGAAGATACGCAGTATTTT.